A selection of T cell receptor beta chains follows, all from one sample in a study of cytomegalovirus exposure and HLA in healthy donors. The data were produced by immunoSEQ multiplex PCR, yet TCRdb's version contains in-frame clones alone and is incomplete. The sample shows about 110,000 clones, around nine tenths of them seen only once. The sequenced sample consisted of PBMCs. Receptors were obtained from a woman aged 18-29 years in good health and CMV-seronegative. CDR3s include the opening cysteine and the closing phenylalanine or tryptophan. D genes are given only for firm matches. The listing skips clone size in some rows; elsewhere it reads once, few, many or a size class.

v_call,j_call,d_call,cdr3_length,clone_size,cdr3_aa,cdr3_nt
TRBV11-2,TRBJ2-5,-,14,-,CASSRDWGEETQYF,TGTGCCAGCAGCCGGGACTGGGGCGAAGAGACCCAGTACTTC
TRBV18,TRBJ1-2,-,14,-,CASSPVDSNYGYTF,TGTGCCAGCTCACCAGTAGATTCTAACTATGGCTACACCTTC
TRBV29-1,TRBJ2-1,TRBD2,16,-,CSVESLAGANYNEQFF,TGCAGCGTTGAGTCCCTAGCGGGGGCAAACTACAATGAGCAGTTCTTC
TRBV18,TRBJ1-1,-,13,-,CASSPSSNTEAFF,TGTGCCAGCTCACCTAGTTCCAACACTGAAGCTTTCTTT
TRBV27,TRBJ1-1,-,13,-,CASSLGRHTEAFF,TGTGCCAGCAGTTTAGGGCGACACACTGAAGCTTTCTTT
TRBV11-2,TRBJ2-7,-,15,-,CASSLDPATSYEQYF,TGTGCCAGCAGCTTAGATCCGGCGACAAGCTACGAGCAGTACTTC
TRBV5-6,TRBJ2-1,TRBD2,14,-,CASSPTSGYNEQFF,TGTGCCAGCAGCCCCACTAGCGGTTACAATGAGCAGTTCTTC
TRBV2,TRBJ1-6,-,12,few,CASRGLQGTLHF,TGTGCCAGCAGGGGGTTACAGGGAACCCTCCACTTT
TRBV6-6,TRBJ1-2,-,14,-,CASSRPQVVDGYTF,TGTGCCAGCAGTCGCCCCCAGGTTGTAGATGGCTACACCTTC
TRBV5-1,TRBJ2-5,-,14,-,CASSLAALEETQYF,TGCGCCAGCAGCTTGGCCGCGCTAGAGGAGACCCAGTACTTC
TRBV6-6,TRBJ1-5,TRBD1,15,-,CASSLDRGSNQPQHF,TGTGCCAGCAGTTTGGACAGGGGTAGCAATCAGCCCCAGCATTTT
TRBV9,TRBJ1-2,-,14,-,CASSPREVGYGYTF,TGTGCCAGCAGCCCCAGGGAGGTAGGCTATGGCTACACCTTC
TRBV21-1,TRBJ1-1,-,13,few,CASSRQGAIEAFF,TGTGCCAGCAGCAGACAGGGGGCGATTGAAGCTTTCTTT
TRBV30,TRBJ2-7,TRBD1,13,-,CAWSVRQGYEQYF,TGTGCCTGGAGTGTACGACAGGGCTACGAGCAGTACTTC
TRBV9,TRBJ2-3,-,16,-,CASSVGLSSNTDTQYF,TGTGCCAGCAGCGTAGGTTTGTCGAGTAACACAGATACGCAGTATTTT
TRBV4-1,TRBJ1-2,TRBD1,17,-,CASSLNRYRGRDYGYTF,TGCGCCAGCAGCCTTAATCGATACAGGGGCCGCGACTATGGCTACACCTTC
TRBV18,TRBJ2-7,-,14,-,CASSKGADSYEQYF,TGTGCCAGCTCGAAAGGAGCGGATTCCTACGAGCAGTACTTC
TRBV19,TRBJ1-4,TRBD1,18,-,CASSIDRGQGASLEKLFF,TGTGCCAGTAGTATAGATCGGGGACAGGGGGCGTCGCTGGAAAAACTGTTTTTT
TRBV9,TRBJ1-1,TRBD1,16,-,CASSVGPGQGGTEAFF,TGTGCCAGCAGCGTGGGGCCCGGACAGGGAGGAACTGAAGCTTTCTTT
TRBV2,TRBJ2-3,-,14,-,CASLYGGPGDTQYF,TGTGCCAGCTTGTACGGGGGGCCTGGAGATACGCAGTATTTT
TRBV2,TRBJ2-5,TRBD1,15,-,CASSLTQGDGETQYF,TGTGCCAGCAGCTTGACACAGGGGGATGGGGAGACCCAGTACTTC
TRBV11-2,TRBJ2-3,-,14,once,CASSLGTGQDTQYF,TGTGCCAGCAGCTTAGGCACAGGGCAAGATACGCAGTATTTT
TRBV6-5,TRBJ2-3,-,15,once,CASSYPFRGTDTQYF,TGTGCCAGCAGTTACCCCTTCAGGGGCACAGATACGCAGTATTTT
TRBV14,TRBJ2-2,-,13,once,CASSPRFTGELFF,TGTGCCAGCAGCCCGAGGTTCACCGGGGAGCTGTTTTTT
TRBV11-2,TRBJ2-1,TRBD2,16,-,CASSSKWGGSYNEQFF,TGTGCCAGCAGTTCTAAGTGGGGGGGGTCCTACAATGAGCAGTTCTTC
TRBV13,TRBJ1-2,TRBD1,14,-,CASSPRTGSYGYTF,TGTGCCAGCAGCCCCCGGACAGGGAGCTATGGCTACACCTTC
TRBV7-9,TRBJ2-7,TRBD2,15,-,CASSRGTSATYEQYF,TGTGCCAGCAGCCGCGGGACTAGCGCAACCTACGAGCAGTACTTC
TRBV6-1,TRBJ1-4,-,14,-,CATARWGRNEKLFF,TGTGCCACCGCCAGGTGGGGGCGCAATGAAAAACTGTTTTTT
TRBV4-3,TRBJ2-2,-,15,-,CASSQFEGKTGELFF,TGCGCCAGCAGCCAATTCGAGGGAAAAACCGGGGAGCTGTTTTTT
TRBV4-3,TRBJ1-2,-,15,-,CASSQDSGQLYGYTF,TGCGCCAGCAGCCAAGATTCGGGACAACTCTATGGCTACACCTTC
TRBV5-6,TRBJ1-5,-,14,-,CASSLGGGDQPQHF,TGTGCCAGCAGCTTGGGCGGGGGGGATCAGCCCCAGCATTTT
TRBV28,TRBJ1-2,-,14,-,CASSLGRGGYGYTF,TGTGCCAGCAGTTTGGGGAGGGGAGGTTATGGCTACACCTTC
TRBV19,TRBJ1-1,TRBD1,16,-,CASSFGQGPTDTEAFF,TGTGCCAGTAGTTTCGGACAGGGACCTACGGACACTGAAGCTTTCTTT
TRBV11-2,TRBJ2-1,-,14,-,CASSSISSYNEQFF,TGTGCCAGCAGCTCCATCAGCTCCTACAATGAGCAGTTCTTC
TRBV30,TRBJ1-4,TRBD1,14,-,CAFAQGQYNEKLFF,TGTGCCTTTGCACAGGGACAGTATAATGAAAAACTGTTTTTT
TRBV28,TRBJ1-1,-,14,-,CASSLRQPEKGAFF,TGTGCCAGCAGTTTAAGACAGCCGGAGAAAGGAGCTTTCTTT
TRBV6-6,TRBJ2-5,-,12,-,CASSSRMETQYF,TGTGCCAGCAGTTCTAGGATGGAGACCCAGTACTTC
TRBV30,TRBJ2-7,-,14,-,CAWSLGQRVYEQYF,TGTGCCTGGAGTCTTGGACAGAGAGTTTACGAGCAGTACTTC
TRBV2,TRBJ2-3,TRBD2,14,-,CATGGVLNTDTQYF,TGTGCCACCGGGGGGGTCCTTAACACAGATACGCAGTATTTT
TRBV2,TRBJ1-6,-,14,few,CASSVGGGDSPLHF,TGTGCCAGCAGTGTGGGCGGGGGTGATTCACCCCTCCACTTT